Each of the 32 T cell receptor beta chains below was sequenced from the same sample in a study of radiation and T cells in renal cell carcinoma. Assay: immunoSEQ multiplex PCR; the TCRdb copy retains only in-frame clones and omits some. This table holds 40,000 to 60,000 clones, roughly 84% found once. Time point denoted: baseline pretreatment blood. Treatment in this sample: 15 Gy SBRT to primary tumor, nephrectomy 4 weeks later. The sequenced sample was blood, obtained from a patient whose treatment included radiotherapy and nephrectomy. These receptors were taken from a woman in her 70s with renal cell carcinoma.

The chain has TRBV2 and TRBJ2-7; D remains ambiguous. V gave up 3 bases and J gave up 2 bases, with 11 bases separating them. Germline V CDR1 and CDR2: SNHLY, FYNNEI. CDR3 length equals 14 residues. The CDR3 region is CASSERESTYEQYF. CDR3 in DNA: TGTGCCAGCAGTGAGAGAGAGTCTACCTACGAGCAGTACTTC. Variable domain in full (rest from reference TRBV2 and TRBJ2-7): EPEVTQTPSHQVTQMGQEVILRCVPISNHLYFYWYRQILGQKVEFLVSFYNNEISEKSEIFDDQFSVERPDGSNFTLKIRSTKLEDSAMYFCASSERESTYEQYFGPGTRLTVT.

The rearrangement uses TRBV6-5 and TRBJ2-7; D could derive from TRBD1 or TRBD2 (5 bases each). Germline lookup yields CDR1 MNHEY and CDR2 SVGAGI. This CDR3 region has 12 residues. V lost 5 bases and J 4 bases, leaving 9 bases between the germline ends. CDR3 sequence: CASSPGPYEQYF. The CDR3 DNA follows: TGTGCCAGCAGTCCGGGACCTTACGAGCAGTACTTC.

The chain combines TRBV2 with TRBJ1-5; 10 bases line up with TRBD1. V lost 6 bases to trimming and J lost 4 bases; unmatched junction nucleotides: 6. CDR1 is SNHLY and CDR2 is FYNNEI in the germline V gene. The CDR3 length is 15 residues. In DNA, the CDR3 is TGTGCCAGCAGGAAGGACAGGGGGGGGAATCAGCCCCAGCATTTT. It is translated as CASRKDRGGNQPQHF.

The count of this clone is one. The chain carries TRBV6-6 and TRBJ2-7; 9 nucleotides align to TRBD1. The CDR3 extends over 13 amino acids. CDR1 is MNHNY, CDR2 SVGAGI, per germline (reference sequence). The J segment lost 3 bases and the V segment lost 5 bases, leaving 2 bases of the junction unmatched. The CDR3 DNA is TGTGCCAGCAGTCCGGACAGGGGCTACGAGCAGTACTTC. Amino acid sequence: CASSPDRGYEQYF.

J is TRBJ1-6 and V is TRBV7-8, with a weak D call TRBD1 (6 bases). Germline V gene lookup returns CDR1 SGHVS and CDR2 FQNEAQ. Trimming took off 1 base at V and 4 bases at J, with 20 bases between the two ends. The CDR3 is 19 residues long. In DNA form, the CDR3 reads TGTGCCAGCAGCTTAGTCCCGACAGGTCTGGCGGCTTATAATTCACCCCTCCACTTT. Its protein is CASSLVPTGLAAYNSPLHF.

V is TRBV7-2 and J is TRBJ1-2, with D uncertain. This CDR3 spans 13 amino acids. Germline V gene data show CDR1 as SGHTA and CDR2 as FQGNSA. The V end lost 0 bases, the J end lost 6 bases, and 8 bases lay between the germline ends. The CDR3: CASSLAQENGYTF. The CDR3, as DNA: TGTGCCAGCAGCTTAGCGCAAGAGAATGGCTACACCTTC.

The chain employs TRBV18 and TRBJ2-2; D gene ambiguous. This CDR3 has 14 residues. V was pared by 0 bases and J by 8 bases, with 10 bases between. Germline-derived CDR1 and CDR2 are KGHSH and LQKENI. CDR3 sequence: CASSPPSTPGELFF. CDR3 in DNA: TGTGCCAGCTCACCACCCTCCACCCCGGGGGAGCTGTTTTTT.

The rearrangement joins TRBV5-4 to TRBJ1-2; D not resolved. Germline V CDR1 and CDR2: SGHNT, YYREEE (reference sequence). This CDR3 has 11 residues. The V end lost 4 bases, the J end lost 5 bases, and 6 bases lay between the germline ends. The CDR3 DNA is TGTGCCAGCAGCGGGTCGTATGGCTACACCTTC. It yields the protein CASSGSYGYTF. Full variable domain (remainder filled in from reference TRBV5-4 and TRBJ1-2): ETGVTQSPTHLIKTRGQQVTLRCSSQSGHNTVSWYQQALGQGPQFIFQYYREEENGRGNFPPRFSGLQFPNYSSELNVNALELDDSALYLCASSGSYGYTFGSGTRLTVV.

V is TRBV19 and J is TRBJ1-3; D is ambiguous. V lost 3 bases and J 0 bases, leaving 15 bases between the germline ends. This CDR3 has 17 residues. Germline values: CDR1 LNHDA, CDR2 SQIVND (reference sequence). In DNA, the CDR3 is TGTGCCAGTAGTATTTCCGCGGGCCGGTTCTCTGGAAACACCATATATTTT. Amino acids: CASSISAGRFSGNTIYF.

The CDR3 DNA reads TGCGCCAGCAGTGAGTCCCTTGGGACTAGCGGGGAAGAGACCCAGTACTTC. Amino acids: CASSESLGTSGEETQYF. The rearrangement joins TRBV10-2 to TRBJ2-5; 13 bases line up with TRBD2. The germline CDR1 and CDR2 sequences are WSHSY and SAAADI. Trimming cost V 0 bases and J 3 bases; bases outside gene matches: 4. There are 17 residues in the CDR3.

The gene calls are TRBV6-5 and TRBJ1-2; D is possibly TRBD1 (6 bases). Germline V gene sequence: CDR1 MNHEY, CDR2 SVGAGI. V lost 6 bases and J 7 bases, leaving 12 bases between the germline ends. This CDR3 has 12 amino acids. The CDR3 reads CASRRGQLGYTF. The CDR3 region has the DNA TGTGCCAGCAGACGTGGACAGCTTGGCTACACCTTC.

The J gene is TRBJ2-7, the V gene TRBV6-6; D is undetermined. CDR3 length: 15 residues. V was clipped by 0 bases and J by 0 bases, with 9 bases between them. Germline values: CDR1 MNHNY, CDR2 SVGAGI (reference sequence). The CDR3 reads CASSYSSDNSYEQYF. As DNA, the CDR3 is TGTGCCAGCAGTTACTCGAGTGACAACTCCTACGAGCAGTACTTC.

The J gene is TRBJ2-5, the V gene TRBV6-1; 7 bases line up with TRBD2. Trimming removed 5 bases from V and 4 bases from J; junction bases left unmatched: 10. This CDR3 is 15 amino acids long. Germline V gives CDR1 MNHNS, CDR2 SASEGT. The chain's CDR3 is CASSRPGGLGETQYF. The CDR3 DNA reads TGTGCCAGCAGTCGCCCGGGGGGATTAGGAGAGACCCAGTACTTC.

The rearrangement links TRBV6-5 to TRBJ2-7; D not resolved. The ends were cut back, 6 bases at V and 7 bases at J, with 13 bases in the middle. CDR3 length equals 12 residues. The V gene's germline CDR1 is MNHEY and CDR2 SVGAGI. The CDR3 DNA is TGTGCCAGCAGCCGGGCCGTTGGAGAGCAGTACTTC. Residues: CASSRAVGEQYF.

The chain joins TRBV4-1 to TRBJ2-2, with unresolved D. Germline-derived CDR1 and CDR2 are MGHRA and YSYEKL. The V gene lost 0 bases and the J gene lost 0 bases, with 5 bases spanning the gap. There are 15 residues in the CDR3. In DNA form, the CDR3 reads TGCGCCAGCAGCCAAGAGAGAACGAACACCGGGGAGCTGTTTTTT. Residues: CASSQERTNTGELFF.

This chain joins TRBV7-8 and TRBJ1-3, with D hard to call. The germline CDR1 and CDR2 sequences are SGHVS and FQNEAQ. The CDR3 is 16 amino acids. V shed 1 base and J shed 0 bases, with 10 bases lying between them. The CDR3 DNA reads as TGTGCCAGCAGCTTAGGGGCCTCTAACTCTGGAAACACCATATATTTT. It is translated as CASSLGASNSGNTIYF.

The CDR3, as DNA: TGTGCCAGCAGCCTGCTAGCGGGAGGGGACAATGAGCAGTTCTTC. Encoded protein: CASSLLAGGDNEQFF. V is TRBV25-1 and J is TRBJ2-1, with TRBD2 identical over 12 bases. V trimming: 6 bases; J trimming: 5 bases; junction bases outside the gene matches: 5. This CDR3 has 15 amino acids. Germline V gene sequence: CDR1 MGHDK, CDR2 SYGVNS.

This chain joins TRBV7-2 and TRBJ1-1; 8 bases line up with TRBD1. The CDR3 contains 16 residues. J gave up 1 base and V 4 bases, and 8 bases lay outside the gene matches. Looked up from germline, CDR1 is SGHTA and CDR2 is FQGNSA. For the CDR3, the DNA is TGTGCCAGCAGCTACGGGACAGGTTTTTCGAACACTGAAGCTTTCTTT. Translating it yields CASSYGTGFSNTEAFF.

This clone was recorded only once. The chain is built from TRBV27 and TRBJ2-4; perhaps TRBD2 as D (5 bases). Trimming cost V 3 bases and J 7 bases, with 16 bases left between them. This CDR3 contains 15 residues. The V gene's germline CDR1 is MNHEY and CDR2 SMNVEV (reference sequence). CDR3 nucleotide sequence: TGTGCCAGCAGTTTGGCAAAAACGGGCGGGAACATTCAGTACTTC. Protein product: CASSLAKTGGNIQYF.

CDR3 residues: CASSEMIAGRPEQYF. CDR3 sequence (DNA): TGTGCCAGCAGTGAAATGATAGCGGGAAGACCCGAGCAGTACTTC. The chain recombines TRBV2 with TRBJ2-7; 8 bases line up with TRBD2. Trimming at V came to 2 bases and at J to 6 bases, leaving 9 bases not matched to a gene. Germline CDR1 is SNHLY and CDR2 is FYNNEI. The length of the CDR3 is 15 residues.

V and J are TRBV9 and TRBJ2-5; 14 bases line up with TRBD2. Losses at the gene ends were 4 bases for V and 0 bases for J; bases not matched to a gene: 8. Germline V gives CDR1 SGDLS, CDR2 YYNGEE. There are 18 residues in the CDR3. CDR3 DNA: TGTGCCAGCAGCTTACGACTAGCGGGAGGGGCGAACCAAGAGACCCAGTACTTC. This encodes CASSLRLAGGANQETQYF.

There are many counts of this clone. The CDR3 DNA is TGTGCCAGTAGTATAAGGGATCAAACGAATCAGCCCCAGCATTTT. Translation gives CASSIRDQTNQPQHF. The chain combines TRBV19 with TRBJ1-5; D remains ambiguous. CDR1 LNHDA and CDR2 SQIVND come from the germline V gene (reference sequence). V shed 2 bases and J shed 4 bases, with 12 bases lying between them. The CDR3 is 15 amino acids.

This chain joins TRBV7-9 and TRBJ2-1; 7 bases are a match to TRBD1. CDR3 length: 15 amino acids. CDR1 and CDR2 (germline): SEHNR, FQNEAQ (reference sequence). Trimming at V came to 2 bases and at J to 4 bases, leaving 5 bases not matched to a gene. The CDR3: CASSLNRGQYNEQFF. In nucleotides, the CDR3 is TGTGCCAGCAGCTTAAACAGGGGACAATACAATGAGCAGTTCTTC.

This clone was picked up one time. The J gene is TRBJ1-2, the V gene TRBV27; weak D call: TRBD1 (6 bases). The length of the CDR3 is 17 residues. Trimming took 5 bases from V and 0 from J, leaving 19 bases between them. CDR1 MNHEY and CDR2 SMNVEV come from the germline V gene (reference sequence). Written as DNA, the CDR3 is TGTGCCAGCAGTCCCCGAGAGGGACAAAACGCTAACTATGGCTACACCTTC. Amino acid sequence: CASSPREGQNANYGYTF.

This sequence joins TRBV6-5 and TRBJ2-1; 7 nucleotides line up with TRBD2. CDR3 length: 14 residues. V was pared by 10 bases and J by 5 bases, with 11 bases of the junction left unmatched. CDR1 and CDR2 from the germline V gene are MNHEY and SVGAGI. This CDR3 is CAIKRDWRDNEQFF. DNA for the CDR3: TGTGCCATAAAGCGGGATTGGAGGGACAATGAGCAGTTCTTC.

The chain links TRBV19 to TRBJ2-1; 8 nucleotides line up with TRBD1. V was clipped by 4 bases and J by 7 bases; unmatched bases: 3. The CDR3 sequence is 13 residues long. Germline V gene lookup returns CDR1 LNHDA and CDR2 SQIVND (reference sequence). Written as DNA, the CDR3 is TGTGCCAGTAGTAGGCAGGGGGCAAATGAGCAGTTCTTC. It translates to CASSRQGANEQFF.

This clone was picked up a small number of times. CDR3 DNA sequence: TGTGCCAGCAGTTACACATTCGGTCAGGGTGGGACTGAAGCTTTCTTT. It is translated as CASSYTFGQGGTEAFF. The rearrangement joins TRBV6-5 to TRBJ1-1; D is perhaps TRBD1 (5 bases). Between the trimmed V and J ends, which lost 2 bases and 5 bases, there was a span of 18 bases. The CDR3 is 16 residues long. Per the germline V gene, CDR1 is MNHEY and CDR2 is SVGAGI.

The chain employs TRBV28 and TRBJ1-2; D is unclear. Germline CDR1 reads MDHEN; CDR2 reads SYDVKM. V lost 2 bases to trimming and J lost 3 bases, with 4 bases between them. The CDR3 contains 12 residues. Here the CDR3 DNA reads TGTGCCAGCAGTTTACCAGACTATGGCTACACCTTC. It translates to CASSLPDYGYTF.

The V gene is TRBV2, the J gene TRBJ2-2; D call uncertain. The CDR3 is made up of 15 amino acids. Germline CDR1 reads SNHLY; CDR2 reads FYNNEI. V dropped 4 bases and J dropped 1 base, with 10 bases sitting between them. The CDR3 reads CASSGRSGNTGELFF. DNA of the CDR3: TGTGCCAGCAGTGGTCGGTCCGGGAACACCGGGGAGCTGTTTTTT.

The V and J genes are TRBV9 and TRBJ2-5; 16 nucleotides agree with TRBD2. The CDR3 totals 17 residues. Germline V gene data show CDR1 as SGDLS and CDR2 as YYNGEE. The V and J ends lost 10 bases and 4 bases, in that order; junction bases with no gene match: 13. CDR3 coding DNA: TGTGCCCCGGGACAGGGGACTAGCGGGAGGGCCGCAGAGACCCAGTACTTC. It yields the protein CAPGQGTSGRAAETQYF.

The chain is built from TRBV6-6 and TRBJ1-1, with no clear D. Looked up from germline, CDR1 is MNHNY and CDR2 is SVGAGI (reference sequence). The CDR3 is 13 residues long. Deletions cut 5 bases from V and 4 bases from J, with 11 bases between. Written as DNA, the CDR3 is TGTGCCAGCAGTGCCCCGGGGAGCACTGAAGCTTTCTTT. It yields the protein CASSAPGSTEAFF.

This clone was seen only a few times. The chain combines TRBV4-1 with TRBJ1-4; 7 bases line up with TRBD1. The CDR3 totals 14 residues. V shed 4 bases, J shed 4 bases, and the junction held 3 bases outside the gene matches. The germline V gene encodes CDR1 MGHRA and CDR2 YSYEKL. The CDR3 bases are TGCGCCAGCAGCCCTCAGGGGGGTAATGAAAAACTGTTTTTT. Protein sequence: CASSPQGGNEKLFF.